This passage covers 4 T cell receptor beta chains from one sample sequenced in a study of OX40 agonist ivuxolimab in advanced cancers. The data were produced by immunoSEQ multiplex PCR, yet TCRdb's version contains in-frame clones alone and is incomplete. This sample has 60,000 or so clones, with 90% found just once. The source was CD4+ or CD8+ T cells sorted from blood, collected in a trial of the OX40 agonist ivuxolimab. The origin of the receptors is an adult with an advanced solid tumor such as melanoma, head and neck, liver or kidney cancer.

The chain couples TRBV5-1 to TRBJ2-3, with 16 bases matching TRBD2. CDR1 and CDR2 from the germline V gene are SGHRS and YFSETQ. The CDR3 covers 16 residues. With 4 bases clipped from V and 5 bases from J, the junction kept 4 bases outside the gene matches. CDR3 residues: CASSPGLAGGKDTQYF. CDR3 coding DNA: TGCGCCAGCAGCCCGGGACTAGCGGGGGGGAAAGATACGCAGTATTTT.

In nucleotides, the CDR3 is TGTGCCAGCAGCTTAAAGTGGGACAGGGGTGGAGATACGCAGTATTTT. It specifies CASSLKWDRGGDTQYF. This rearrangement joins TRBV7-9 to TRBJ2-3; TRBD1 aligns across 10 bases. CDR1 is SEHNR and CDR2 is FQNEAQ in the germline V gene (reference sequence). The length of the CDR3 is 16 residues. Trimming at V came to 2 bases and at J to 5 bases, leaving 7 bases not matched to a gene.

This clone has a handful of counts. The chain carries TRBV7-2 and TRBJ1-2; D is undetermined. V was shortened by 5 bases and J by 3 bases, with 10 bases between the two germline ends. Germline CDR1 and CDR2: SGHTA and FQGNSA. The CDR3 is 13 residues long. This chain's CDR3 is CASSPRQHYGYTF. The CDR3 coding sequence is TGTGCCAGCAGCCCTCGCCAACACTATGGCTACACCTTC.

The chain recombines TRBV11-2 with TRBJ1-1; 9 bases are a match to TRBD1. Germline V lookup: CDR1 SGHAT, CDR2 FQNNGV. This CDR3 region has 16 residues. The J segment lost 1 base and the V segment lost 6 bases, leaving 9 bases of the junction unmatched. The CDR3 loop reads CASRDRTGAPNTEAFF. The CDR3 DNA is TGTGCCAGCAGGGACAGGACAGGGGCACCGAACACTGAAGCTTTCTTT.